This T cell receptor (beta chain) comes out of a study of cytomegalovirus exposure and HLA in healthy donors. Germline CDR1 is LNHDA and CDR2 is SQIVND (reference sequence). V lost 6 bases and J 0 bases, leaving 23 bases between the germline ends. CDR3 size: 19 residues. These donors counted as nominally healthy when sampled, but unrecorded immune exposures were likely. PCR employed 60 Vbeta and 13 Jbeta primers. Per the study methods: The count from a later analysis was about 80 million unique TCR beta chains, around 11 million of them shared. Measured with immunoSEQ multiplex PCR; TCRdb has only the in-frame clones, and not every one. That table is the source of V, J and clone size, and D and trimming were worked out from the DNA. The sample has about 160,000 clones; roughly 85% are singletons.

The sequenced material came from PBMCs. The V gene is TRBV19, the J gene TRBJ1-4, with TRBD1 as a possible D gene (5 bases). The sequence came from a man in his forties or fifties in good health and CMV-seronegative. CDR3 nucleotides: TGTGCCAGTAGCCCTACGGGGGTCTGGACACTTGCAACTAATGAAAAACTGTTTTTT. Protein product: CASSPTGVWTLATNEKLFF.